Listed here is a single TCR beta chain. This specimen belongs to a study of identical twins. A universal primer site was incorporated via template switching, and the cDNA contained unique molecular identifiers. From the 5' RACE reads, TCRdb called clonotypes with MiXCR, one entry per CDR3 protein. Of around 680,000 distinct CDR3 sequences listed, around 8.6% were seen once; the top ten hold 0.85% to 1%. From germline, CDR1 is SGHKS and CDR2 YYEKEE (reference sequence). CDR3 length: 15 amino acids. V gave up 2 bases and J gave up 3 bases, with 12 bases separating them. The same sample was also studied in work on yellow fever vaccine responses in identical twins.

The sequenced sample consisted of PBMCs. The clonotype comes from a woman between 18 and 30 years old in good health. The chain links TRBV5-5 to TRBJ2-1, with unresolved D. As DNA, the CDR3 is TGTGCCAGCAGCTTCTTGTCAGGCGGCTACAATGAGCAGTTCTTC. Its protein product is CASSFLSGGYNEQFF.